The 5 T cell receptor beta chains below come from one sample, sequenced in a study of cytomegalovirus exposure and HLA in healthy donors. A multiplex PCR was run with 60 Vbeta primers and 13 Jbeta primers. Sequencing used immunoSEQ multiplex PCR; TCRdb keeps in-frame clones, though not all of them. Among 150,000 to 200,000 clones, 60% to 85% were seen once, and the ten largest hold 2.9%. Sequenced: PBMCs. The receptors originated from a male donor in good health and CMV-seronegative.

J is TRBJ2-3 and V is TRBV6-5; TRBD2 is a possible D gene (6 bases). The V end lost 7 bases, the J end lost 6 bases, and 14 bases lay between the germline ends. Germline V gene lookup returns CDR1 MNHEY and CDR2 SVGAGI. This CDR3 comprises 13 residues. CDR3 coding DNA: TGTGCCAGCAAAGACCGGGGGATCGATACGCAGTATTTT. The encoded protein is CASKDRGIDTQYF.

The chain combines TRBV5-1 with TRBJ1-6; no reliable D call. The V and J ends lost 0 bases and 5 bases respectively, with 6 bases between them. The germline V gene encodes CDR1 SGHRS and CDR2 YFSETQ. CDR3 length equals 14 residues. Here the CDR3 reads CASSLGSNNSPLHF. In nucleotides, the CDR3 is TGCGCCAGCAGCTTGGGGAGTAATAATTCACCCCTCCACTTT.

The gene calls are TRBV30 and TRBJ2-1, with 9 bases identical to TRBD1. V lost 2 bases and J lost 3; bases outside the gene matches: 5. The CDR3 has 15 amino acids. The germline V gene has CDR1 GTSNPN and CDR2 SVGIG (reference sequence). CDR3 sequence: CAWSKQGAGYNEQFF. The CDR3 coding sequence is TGTGCCTGGAGTAAACAGGGGGCAGGCTACAATGAGCAGTTCTTC.

This chain links TRBV6-6 with TRBJ2-3; tentatively, D is TRBD1 (7 bases). CDR1 is MNHNY and CDR2 is SVGAGI in the germline V gene (reference sequence). The CDR3 totals 15 residues. Trimming stripped 2 bases from V and 2 bases from J, with 11 bases between. The CDR3 coding sequence is TGTGCCAGCAGTTACGCCAGGGGGGCCACAGATACGCAGTATTTT. This sequence encodes CASSYARGATDTQYF.

This sequence joins TRBV4-2 and TRBJ2-5; D is ambiguous. The CDR3 extends over 15 amino acids. CDR1 is LGHNA, CDR2 YNFKEQ, per germline. The V gene lost 0 bases and the J gene lost 2 bases, with 10 bases spanning the gap. The CDR3 DNA is TGTGCCAGCAGCCAAGATAGGCCAGGTCAAGAGACCCAGTACTTC. Amino acids: CASSQDRPGQETQYF.